The 5 T cell receptor beta chains given below trace back to one sample, sequenced in a study of a mutant IDH1 vaccine in newly diagnosed glioma. Assay used: immunoSEQ multiplex PCR; TCRdb lists only in-frame clones, some missing. The table shows tens of thousands of clones, with around four fifths occurring only once. Time point: week 35, safety follow-up. Mutant IDH1 20-mer peptide, at 300 ug, made up each vaccine dose, with topical imiquimod. Antigens of these TCRs are unknown. The material sequenced was PBMCs, taken from a glioma patient whose treatment included an IDH1 peptide vaccine. The receptor set was obtained from a man in his thirties or forties with glioma.

The rearrangement joins TRBV18 to TRBJ1-3; D ambiguous. This CDR3 comprises 16 residues. From germline, CDR1 is KGHSH and CDR2 LQKENI. Trimming shortened V by 8 bases and J by 0 bases, and 17 bases separated the two germline ends. The DNA for the CDR3 is TGTGCCAGCCCTCGGCGGAAGGCTATCTCTGGAAACACCATATATTTT. It codes for CASPRRKAISGNTIYF.

This rearrangement joins TRBV10-3 to TRBJ2-3; TRBD1 might be the D (5 bases). The CDR3 runs to 15 residues. Germline CDR1 and CDR2: ENHRY and SYGVKD. The V and J ends lost 6 bases and 0 bases respectively, with 13 bases between them. CDR3 nucleotide sequence: TGTGCCATCAGCCACGCGGACACTAGCACAGATACGCAGTATTTT. It is translated as CAISHADTSTDTQYF.

The chain links TRBV5-4 to TRBJ1-2; D call uncertain. The V end lost 1 base, the J end lost 4 bases, and 11 bases lay between the germline ends. The CDR3 loop spans 14 amino acids. Germline V gives CDR1 SGHNT, CDR2 YYREEE (reference sequence). The chain's CDR3 is CASSLSPARYGYTF. The CDR3, as DNA: TGTGCCAGCAGCTTGTCCCCGGCCCGCTATGGCTACACCTTC.

V and J are TRBV27 and TRBJ1-2; 8 bases are shared with TRBD1. Germline lookup yields CDR1 MNHEY and CDR2 SMNVEV (reference sequence). Germline trimming cut 7 bases from V and 0 bases from J; bases unmatched to any gene: 13. The CDR3 runs to 17 residues. The CDR3 reads CASTSRTGSASNYGYTF. DNA of the CDR3: TGTGCCAGCACCTCCCGGACAGGGTCTGCCTCTAACTATGGCTACACCTTC.

The chain employs TRBV6-5 and TRBJ2-7; D call uncertain. CDR1 MNHEY and CDR2 SVGAGI come from the germline V gene. Trimming shortened V by 5 bases and J by 1 base, and 15 bases separated the two germline ends. The length of the CDR3 is 15 residues. The CDR3 loop reads CASSHLPPPSYEQYF. As DNA, the CDR3 is TGTGCCAGCAGTCACCTACCCCCCCCATCCTACGAGCAGTACTTC.